This T cell receptor beta chain is drawn from a study of blood T cell repertoires in COVID-19. CDR1 is MGHDK and CDR2 is SYGVNS in the germline V gene. The CDR3 is 12 residues long. V was trimmed by 3 bases and J by 4 bases, leaving 6 bases between them. How the authors handled the data: Amplifying reference gene primers gave estimates of nucleated cell counts. Profiled with immunoSEQ multiplex PCR; TCRdb holds only in-frame clones, not every one. The V and J calls and clone size come from that table; D and trimming were worked out from the DNA. The table lists approximately 150,000 clones, roughly four fifths of them singletons.

The V and J genes are TRBV25-1 and TRBJ1-2; D not certain. Material: peripheral blood. The receptor was derived from a man between 65 and 85 years old with active or convalescent COVID-19. The CDR3 nucleotides are TGTGCCAGCAGTGAGGGGAGCTATGGCTACACCTTC. Translation gives CASSEGSYGYTF.